The clone carrying this T cell receptor (beta chain) was picked up a small number of times. Its antigen remains unidentified. The germline V gene encodes CDR1 SGHDN and CDR2 FVKESK. The CDR3 has 13 amino acids. Between the trimmed V and J ends, which lost 5 bases and 2 bases, there was a span of 9 bases. The patients had HPV-negative, locally advanced oral cavity squamous cell carcinoma. These data come from a study of neoadjuvant anti-PD-1 for oral cavity cancer. Study-level background: Nivolumab at 3 mg/kg was mostly given biweekly, three to four doses, pre-surgery. Around day 43, patients without progression received a fourth nivolumab dose before surgery. Overall study results and limits: With a few patients per group, TCR findings need larger cohorts.

The repertoire was sequenced with immunoSEQ multiplex PCR; TCRdb's copy has only in-frame clones and lacks some. The data show some 71,000 clones, 83% seen once. The V call is TRBV14, the J call TRBJ1-1; possibly TRBD1 for D (5 bases). The material sequenced was PBMCs, taken before nivolumab (anti-PD-1) treatment. The sequence was obtained from a person between 35 and 79 years old with oral cavity squamous cell carcinoma. In DNA, the CDR3 is TGTGCCAGCAGCGTACAGGTTAACACTGAAGCTTTCTTT. Amino acids: CASSVQVNTEAFF.